These T cell receptor beta chains were read from a single sample in a study of shared clonotypes between healthy human individuals. TCRdb's copy holds only in-frame clones and misses some; the assay was immunoSEQ multiplex PCR. This table has 950,000 to 1,300,000 clones, about 76% appearing once. The sample comprised memory CD4+ T cells sorted from blood. The receptor set was obtained from a man younger than 35 in good health. Both conserved end residues are trimmed from each CDR3.

V gene	J gene	CDR3 protein
TRBV6-6	TRBJ1-5	ASRYQGAQQPQH
TRBV2	TRBJ2-3	ASAGPTSGRPPDTQY
TRBV5-1	TRBJ1-4	ASSLGGGDKKLF
TRBV7-8	TRBJ2-7	ASSLGGPGWTYEQY
TRBV30	TRBJ1-6	AWTRQVTSPLH
TRBV2	TRBJ2-7	ASSVSSYEQY
TRBV7-6	TRBJ1-1	ASSLTLNTEAF
TRBV6-5	TRBJ2-2	ASRNTVAGELF
TRBV9	TRBJ2-2	ASSAWQSSTGELF
TRBV7-2	TRBJ2-1	ASSLAGGVYNEQF
TRBV11-2	TRBJ1-3	ASSLVLAGGNTIY
TRBV6-1	TRBJ1-4	ASTPGGRTNEKLF
TRBV30	TRBJ2-1	AWSGQASKF
TRBV30	TRBJ2-3	ACRLPPGVDTQY
TRBV18	TRBJ1-1	ASSLFGTGAGWAEAF
TRBV15	TRBJ1-6	ATSRDLGKGSPLH
TRBV4-1	TRBJ2-3	ASSQDLATRKADTQY
TRBV5-5	TRBJ1-1	ASSWTGSGTEAF
TRBV7-8	TRBJ2-1	ASRERVYNEQF
TRBV5-4	TRBJ2-1	ASSHGQGAAEQF
TRBV30	TRBJ1-4	AWRVRGSNEKLF
TRBV6-6	TRBJ1-2	ASSRTVGGYT
TRBV7-8	TRBJ1-2	ASSLAVSRGAGYT
TRBV7-2	TRBJ1-2	ASSLVISSGLTYT
TRBV13	TRBJ1-1	ASSLPRDRVNTEAF
TRBV14	TRBJ2-7	ASSGQGARSSYEQY
TRBV11-2	TRBJ2-1	ASSLVDEQF
TRBV6-6	TRBJ1-5	ASSYLRRQGNQPQH
TRBV30	TRBJ2-5	AWGTVDRGYYQETQY
TRBV7-2	TRBJ2-2	ASSQRTGNTGELF
TRBV7-2	TRBJ1-6	ASSQQGQKDSPLH
TRBV30	TRBJ1-1	AWTYHNTEAF
TRBV6-5	TRBJ2-3	ASRWGGLTDTQY
TRBV5-4	TRBJ1-4	ASSLRSISNEKLF
TRBV7-2	TRBJ2-2	ASSLGRAAGELF
TRBV15	TRBJ2-2	ATSLLTGELF
TRBV2	TRBJ1-3	ASSDLGNTIY
TRBV2	TRBJ1-5	ASSETGSNQPQH
TRBV4-1	TRBJ1-5	ASSRGADQPQH
TRBV9	TRBJ2-3	ASRRGKETDTQY
TRBV5-5	TRBJ1-2	ASSRDRPNYGYT
TRBV28	TRBJ2-7	ASRLTGSTGEQY
TRBV6-5	TRBJ2-2	ASRSLRGLAGELF
TRBV5-8	TRBJ1-2	ASSGAVGRDWGYT
TRBV6-5	TRBJ2-4	ASRRAGTNIQY
TRBV28	TRBJ2-7	ASSSGGEGLSEQY
TRBV4-1	TRBJ2-2	ASSQPDGTGELF
TRBV5-1	TRBJ1-6	ASSLGTAYSPLH
TRBV25-1	TRBJ1-4	ASSEQGKTNEKLF
TRBV9	TRBJ2-5	ASSLGPQGETQY
TRBV6-5	TRBJ2-5	ASTPLSRPQETQY
TRBV6-5	TRBJ1-1	ASSYSLDTEAF
TRBV7-9	TRBJ1-5	ASSTGGDQPQH
TRBV9	TRBJ2-2	ASSVVALGAGELF
TRBV15	TRBJ1-2	ATSRETQGAGYGYT